The clone carrying this T cell receptor beta chain was detected once. Its matching antigen is unknown. The source of the sample is a study of T cell responses to AZD1222 COVID-19 vaccine. Study-level information: Both about-4-week and about-12-week second-dose recipients were combined. General observations from the study: Among AZD1222 vaccinees, only six or seven were seropositive at baseline.

Profiled with immunoSEQ multiplex PCR; TCRdb holds only in-frame clones, not every one. The table lists fewer than 110,000 clones, more than 75% of them singletons, with about 15% in the top ten. CDR3 size: 13 residues. V was cut by 7 bases and J by 6 bases, with 13 bases left in between. Germline V lookup: CDR1 LNHDA, CDR2 SQIVND (reference sequence). The starting material was peripheral blood, obtained on day 0 of AZD1222 vaccination. The chain employs TRBV19 and TRBJ2-1, with a weak D call TRBD2 (6 bases). The source is an adult in good health. CDR3 nucleotides: TGTGCCAGTACAGATCCGGGAGCCAATGAGCAGTTCTTC. Amino acids: CASTDPGANEQFF.